The next 21 T cell receptor beta chains were all read from a single sample in a study of shared T cell receptors in the human thymus. Repertoires were generated with immunoSEQ multiplex PCR, while TCRdb's copy carries only in-frame clones and drops some. This sample has 600,000 to 900,000 clones; 70% to 90% occur once, and the top ten carry roughly 0.01%. These same data were also listed under a study on human thymus T cells.

Source material: thymocytes. The receptors were sampled from a girl less than two years old with a congenital heart defect.

This clone came up a few times. The chain recombines TRBV5-1 with TRBJ2-7; 8 nucleotides line up with TRBD1. Germline loops: CDR1 SGHRS, CDR2 YFSETQ. J lost 2 bases, V lost 3 bases, and 13 bases had no gene match. The length of the CDR3 is 17 residues. The CDR3 coding sequence is TGCGCCAGCAGCTCTGTATCCCCGGACAGGGAAGCCTACGAGCAGTACTTC. Translated, it gives CASSSVSPDREAYEQYF.

V gene TRBV28 combines with J gene TRBJ1-3; no clear D. V lost 6 bases, J lost 1 base, and 10 bases lay in between. The CDR3 loop spans 14 amino acids. CDR1 is MDHEN, CDR2 SYDVKM, per germline. The CDR3 reads CASSRGSSGNTIYF. CDR3 bases: TGTGCCAGCAGCCGGGGTTCATCTGGAAACACCATATATTTT.

The rearrangement links TRBV9 to TRBJ1-1, with TRBD1 as a possible D gene (5 bases). The germline V and J ends were trimmed by 9 bases and 0 bases, with 18 bases remaining between them. This CDR3 comprises 15 residues. The germline CDR1 and CDR2 sequences are SGDLS and YYNGEE. The CDR3 region is CATRFLGPMNTEAFF. CDR3 coding DNA: TGTGCCACCCGATTTCTGGGGCCCATGAACACTGAAGCTTTCTTT.

The chain is built from TRBV10-1 and TRBJ2-5; 7 bases align to TRBD1. The CDR3 extends over 17 amino acids. Germline loops: CDR1 WNHNN, CDR2 SYGVQD (reference sequence). The V gene end was trimmed by 0 bases and the J gene end by 2 bases; junction bases not matched to a gene: 9. The CDR3 DNA sequence: TGCGCCAGCAGTGAGTCAATGACAGGGTCGGGGCAAGAGACCCAGTACTTC. This sequence encodes CASSESMTGSGQETQYF.

This clone was observed a handful of times. This chain joins TRBV7-2 and TRBJ1-4, with 10 bases lining up with TRBD1. After removal of 0 bases from V and 8 bases from J, the junction contained 21 bases not matched to a gene. The V gene's germline CDR1 is SGHTA and CDR2 FQGNSA. The CDR3 spans 21 residues. Written as DNA, the CDR3 is TGTGCCAGCAGCTTAGCCTTATCACCGGGACAGGGGATTGAAATAGGAGAAAAACTGTTTTTT. Encoded protein: CASSLALSPGQGIEIGEKLFF.

V and J are TRBV2 and TRBJ2-5; the match to TRBD2 covers 11 bases. CDR3 size: 16 residues. Per the germline V gene, CDR1 is SNHLY and CDR2 is FYNNEI. The V and J ends lost 3 bases and 4 bases, in that order; junction bases with no gene match: 7. The CDR3 nucleotides read TGTGCCAGCAGTGACCTTAGCGGGGGGGCCACAGAGACCCAGTACTTC. It specifies CASSDLSGGATETQYF.

V is TRBV27 and J is TRBJ2-3; weak D call: TRBD2 (7 bases). Germline V gives CDR1 MNHEY, CDR2 SMNVEV (reference sequence). This CDR3 has 15 residues. The V and J ends lost 8 bases and 5 bases respectively, with 20 bases between them. DNA for the CDR3: TGTGCCAGCGGACCGAAGGGGGGGTTCCTAGATACGCAGTATTTT. It yields the protein CASGPKGGFLDTQYF.

This clone was counted a single time. The rearrangement links TRBV10-1 to TRBJ1-4; possibly TRBD1 for D (6 bases). The CDR3 contains 24 residues. V lost 0 bases and J lost 1, with 33 bases in between. Germline loops: CDR1 WNHNN, CDR2 SYGVQD (reference sequence). For the CDR3, the DNA is TGCGCCAGCAGTGAGTCTGTGCCGGGCTTTCGGACGACTTCCCCAGGGGTAACTAATGAAAAACTGTTTTTT. Translating it yields CASSESVPGFRTTSPGVTNEKLFF.

This clone has only a few counts. The chain has TRBV6-5 and TRBJ2-2, with D possibly matching TRBD1 (7 bases). Germline V gene lookup returns CDR1 MNHEY and CDR2 SVGAGI. Trimming removed 4 bases at V and 4 bases at J, with 16 bases between. The CDR3 spans 16 residues. In DNA, the CDR3 is TGTGCCAGCAGTTGCAGAAACAGGGGAGGCACCGGGGAGCTGTTTTTT. Amino acid sequence: CASSCRNRGGTGELFF.

The chain combines TRBV5-4 with TRBJ1-1, with TRBD1 identical over 7 bases. The CDR3 loop spans 14 amino acids. V gave up 2 bases and J gave up 4 bases; unmatched junction bases: 5. The germline V gene has CDR1 SGHNT and CDR2 YYREEE (reference sequence). CDR3 sequence: CASSLRGRITEAFF. The CDR3 DNA reads as TGTGCCAGCAGCTTAAGGGGGCGGATCACTGAAGCTTTCTTT.

This chain joins TRBV2 and TRBJ2-5; 7 bases are a match to TRBD1. Germline assignment: CDR1 SNHLY and CDR2 FYNNEI. The CDR3 covers 16 residues. Losses at the gene ends were 6 bases for V and 6 bases for J; bases not matched to a gene: 16. The CDR3 DNA follows: TGTGCCAGCAGGTCAGGGGGTAGGGGCTCCTTTAAGACCCAGTACTTC. Translation gives CASRSGGRGSFKTQYF.

This chain connects TRBV7-2 to TRBJ2-7; TRBD2 matches at 7 bases. Germline V CDR1 and CDR2: SGHTA, FQGNSA. J lost 6 bases, V lost 7 bases, and 18 bases had no gene match. The CDR3 has 16 amino acids. In DNA form, the CDR3 reads TGTGCCAGCACCACGGGGGGTGGGTCCCCAAAGAGCGAGCAGTACTTC. It encodes CASTTGGGSPKSEQYF.

The V call is TRBV7-9, the J call TRBJ2-7; a weak D match, TRBD1 (6 bases). This CDR3 is built from 15 residues. Trimming cost V 2 bases and J 6 bases, with 17 bases left between them. Looked up from germline, CDR1 is SEHNR and CDR2 is FQNEAQ (reference sequence). The CDR3 DNA sequence: TGTGCCAGCAGCTTAACCTTCTTCCCAGGGGTCGAGCAGTACTTC. It codes for CASSLTFFPGVEQYF.

This clone has only one observation. The V and J genes are TRBV5-1 and TRBJ2-7; no firm D call. This CDR3 has 17 residues. V lost 4 bases and J lost 2, with 22 bases in between. Germline values: CDR1 SGHRS, CDR2 YFSETQ. In DNA form, the CDR3 reads TGCGCCAGCAGCATCCACGTGGGCCTTCTACCAACCTACGAGCAGTACTTC. The encoded protein is CASSIHVGLLPTYEQYF.

The chain uses TRBV11-2 and TRBJ2-5; possible D gene TRBD1, 5 bases. Germline loops: CDR1 SGHAT, CDR2 FQNNGV. The CDR3 extends over 14 amino acids. The V end was cut by 5 bases, the J end by 2 bases, with 12 bases between. CDR3: CASSPRQPQETQYF. Here the CDR3 DNA reads TGTGCCAGCAGCCCTCGACAGCCACAAGAGACCCAGTACTTC.

This chain joins TRBV6-1 and TRBJ1-6, with D perhaps matching TRBD1 (5 bases). The germline V gene has CDR1 MNHNS and CDR2 SASEGT. The CDR3 runs to 13 residues. V lost 7 bases and J lost 12, with 16 bases in between. The DNA of the CDR3 is TGTGCCAGCAATGAGGGGCATCCCTTACCCCTCCACTTT. This gives the protein CASNEGHPLPLHF.

V and J are TRBV14 and TRBJ2-1; D perhaps matches TRBD1 (5 bases). V was shortened by 1 base and J by 2 bases, with 15 bases between the two germline ends. The CDR3 is 17 residues long. Germline assignment: CDR1 SGHDN and CDR2 FVKESK. The CDR3 DNA reads as TGTGCCAGCAGCCAAGGGGTCGCATGGGGCCCCTACAATGAGCAGTTCTTC. Translating gives CASSQGVAWGPYNEQFF.

The gene calls are TRBV6-1 and TRBJ2-1, with D unclear. With 3 bases removed from V and 7 bases from J, the gap between germline ends came to 16 bases. The CDR3 runs to 15 residues. Germline lookup yields CDR1 MNHNS and CDR2 SASEGT. The CDR3 is CASSDSVPLKNEQFF. In DNA form, the CDR3 reads TGTGCCAGCAGTGACAGCGTTCCCTTAAAAAATGAGCAGTTCTTC.

The gene calls are TRBV15 and TRBJ1-5; 9 nucleotides match TRBD1. Germline V gene lookup returns CDR1 LNHNV and CDR2 YYDKDF (reference sequence). This CDR3 is 14 amino acids long. V gave up 7 bases and J gave up 6 bases; unmatched junction bases: 7. DNA of the CDR3: TGTGCCACCAAGAGCCTGACAGGGGGTCAGCCCCAGCATTTT. Translation gives CATKSLTGGQPQHF.

The CDR3 loop reads CASRPRPPGLVGEQFF. The DNA for the CDR3 is TGTGCCAGCAGACCGAGACCGCCGGGACTAGTCGGTGAGCAGTTCTTC. The chain has TRBV9 and TRBJ2-1; TRBD2 matches at 8 bases. V gave up 5 bases and J gave up 9 bases; unmatched junction bases: 16. Germline V lookup: CDR1 SGDLS, CDR2 YYNGEE. The CDR3 runs 16 residues. Full variable domain (outside the CDR3, taken from reference TRBV9 and TRBJ2-1): DSGVTQTPKHLITATGQRVTLRCSPRSGDLSVYWYQQSLDQGLQFLIQYYNGEERAKGNILERFSAQQFPDLHSELNLSSLELGDSALYFCASRPRPPGLVGEQFFGPGTRLTVL.

The V call is TRBV20-1, the J call TRBJ1-2; D is unclear. This CDR3 region has 11 residues. CDR1 and CDR2 (germline): DFQATT, SNEGSKA (reference sequence). V lost 6 bases to trimming and J lost 8 bases, with 13 bases between them. The CDR3 here is CSAGPFEGYTF. The DNA of the CDR3 is TGCAGTGCGGGCCCCTTTGAGGGCTACACCTTC.